The entry below gives a single T cell receptor (beta chain) sequence along with its context. Its target is unknown. This sample is part of a study of PD-1 blockade in classical Hodgkin lymphoma. At the level of the study: The nivolumab dose that patients received was 3 mg/kg, given intravenously every 2 weeks. Study outcomes and limitations: Lower baseline TCR diversity marked trial partial responders and progressors. The repertoire differences lack a defined cause, possibly disease activity or prior therapy.

Clones were read by immunoSEQ multiplex PCR, and TCRdb kept only the in-frame ones, dropping some. The data show about 89,000 clones, around nine tenths seen once. The time point here: cycle 4 day 1 (C4D1), after less than 7 weeks of nivolumab. Each patient relapsed following autologous stem cell transplantation, and prior brentuximab vedotin exposure differed. Germline CDR1 and CDR2: MNHEY and SVGAGI. This CDR3 spans 14 amino acids. V gave up 2 bases and J gave up 5 bases, with 9 bases separating them. The chain couples TRBV6-5 to TRBJ1-4; possible D gene TRBD1, 5 bases. This material consisted of peripheral blood mononuclear cells (PBMCs), taken before the fourth cycle of nivolumab. The clonotype comes from a human donor with classical Hodgkin lymphoma. This CDR3 is CASSYLAGNEKLFF. CDR3 sequence (DNA): TGTGCCAGCAGTTACCTGGCAGGGAATGAAAAACTGTTTTTT.